Shown below are 16 T cell receptor beta chains from a single sample sequenced in a study of cytomegalovirus exposure and HLA in healthy donors. Repertoires were generated with immunoSEQ multiplex PCR, while TCRdb's copy carries only in-frame clones and drops some. The sample records tens of thousands of clones, 85% to 95% being singletons. Material for sequencing was PBMCs. These receptors were collected from a woman aged 25 to 39 in good health and CMV-seropositive.

The chain combines TRBV11-2 with TRBJ2-5; 11 nucleotides agree with TRBD2. This CDR3 contains 17 residues. Germline lookup yields CDR1 SGHAT and CDR2 FQNNGV. The V segment lost 0 bases and the J segment 5 bases; nucleotides outside the gene matches: 8. The CDR3 protein is CASSLDLAGGPRETQYF. Here the CDR3 DNA reads TGTGCCAGCAGCTTAGATTTAGCGGGAGGGCCGCGGGAGACCCAGTACTTC.

The chain links TRBV4-1 to TRBJ1-4; D is ambiguous. V lost 1 base and J 8 bases, leaving 17 bases between the germline ends. Germline CDR1 and CDR2: MGHRA and YSYEKL. The CDR3 covers 16 residues. The chain's CDR3 is CASSQVWRPDGEKLFF. The CDR3 DNA sequence: TGCGCCAGCAGCCAAGTCTGGAGGCCCGACGGCGAAAAACTGTTTTTT.

This chain uses TRBV5-1 with TRBJ2-3; no clear D. V gave up 0 bases and J gave up 0 bases, with 8 bases separating them. The length of the CDR3 is 15 residues. The germline V gene has CDR1 SGHRS and CDR2 YFSETQ. The CDR3 bases are TGCGCCAGCAGCTTGGACAGTTCTAGCACAGATACGCAGTATTTT. Its protein product is CASSLDSSSTDTQYF. Full variable domain (missing parts from reference TRBV5-1 and TRBJ2-3): KAGVTQTPRYLIKTRGQQVTLSCSPISGHRSVSWYQQTPGQGLQFLFEYFSETQRNKGNFPGRFSGRQFSNSRSEMNVSTLELGDSALYLCASSLDSSSTDTQYFGPGTRLTVL.

The gene calls are TRBV18 and TRBJ2-3, with 8 bases fitting TRBD2. Germline CDR1 is KGHSH and CDR2 is LQKENI. The J segment lost 8 bases and the V segment lost 2 bases, leaving 12 bases of the junction unmatched. This CDR3 comprises 16 residues. CDR3 DNA sequence: TGTGCCAGCTCACCAACGGCTAGCGGGCCGTTTGTTACGCAGTATTTT. Translation gives CASSPTASGPFVTQYF.

This rearrangement joins TRBV4-3 to TRBJ2-3; TRBD2 agrees at 9 bases. The V segment lost 1 base and the J segment 6 bases; nucleotides outside the gene matches: 5. Germline V gene lookup returns CDR1 LGHNA and CDR2 YSLEER. CDR3 size: 15 residues. Written as DNA, the CDR3 is TGCGCCAGCAGCCAAGTGGCGGGAGGGTTGGATACGCAGTATTTT. This translates into CASSQVAGGLDTQYF.

The chain joins TRBV5-4 to TRBJ2-1; D is possibly TRBD2 (6 bases). Germline V gene data show CDR1 as SGHNT and CDR2 as YYREEE (reference sequence). This CDR3 comprises 13 residues. V dropped 0 bases and J dropped 8 bases, with 9 bases sitting between them. CDR3 DNA: TGTGCCAGCAGCTTGGTGGGGACTCATGAGCAGTTCTTC. Protein: CASSLVGTHEQFF.

The genes are TRBV6-1 and TRBJ2-7; D remains ambiguous. Germline V gene data show CDR1 as MNHNS and CDR2 as SASEGT. This CDR3 has 11 amino acids. Trimming took 5 bases from V and 6 from J, leaving 8 bases between them. DNA of the CDR3: TGTGCCAGCAGTTTTCGGAGCGAGCAGTACTTC. Translating gives CASSFRSEQYF.

This chain connects TRBV28 to TRBJ1-2; D unclear. Per germline, CDR1 MDHEN and CDR2 SYDVKM. V lost 5 bases to trimming and J lost 4 bases, with 17 bases between them. The CDR3 runs to 15 residues. The CDR3 reads CASSARLPPSYGYTF. The CDR3 bases are TGTGCCAGCAGTGCCAGGTTACCTCCTTCCTATGGCTACACCTTC.

This clone turned up a few times. This chain links TRBV7-3 with TRBJ2-2; 7 bases align to TRBD2. V lost 5 bases and J lost 7; bases outside the gene matches: 10. This CDR3 is built from 15 residues. Germline V lookup: CDR1 SGHTA, CDR2 FQGTGA. The CDR3 spells CASSARGSYGGELFF. CDR3 in DNA: TGTGCCAGCAGCGCCCGCGGGAGTTATGGCGGGGAGCTGTTTTTT. Complete variable domain (other parts from reference TRBV7-3 and TRBJ2-2): GAGVSQTPSNKVTEKGKYVELRCDPISGHTALYWYRQSLGQGPEFLIYFQGTGAADDSGLPNDRFFAVRPEGSVSTLKIQRTERGDSAVYLCASSARGSYGGELFFGEGSRLTVL.

A single count supports this clone. The chain couples TRBV6-5 to TRBJ2-5, with a tentative D call TRBD1 (6 bases). The CDR3 consists of 14 residues. The V end was cut by 2 bases, the J end by 11 bases, with 18 bases between. Germline V gene lookup returns CDR1 MNHEY and CDR2 SVGAGI. The CDR3 DNA is TGTGCCAGCAGTTACGGGCCCGGACAGCTTTCTCAGTACTTC. It is translated as CASSYGPGQLSQYF.

This chain uses TRBV9 with TRBJ2-2; D is perhaps TRBD1 (6 bases). The V end was cut by 6 bases, the J end by 0 bases, with 15 bases between. CDR3 size: 16 residues. CDR1 and CDR2 from the germline V gene are SGDLS and YYNGEE. The CDR3 sequence is CASNQTGTPNTGELFF. CDR3 DNA: TGTGCCAGCAACCAAACCGGGACACCGAACACCGGGGAGCTGTTTTTT.

The rearrangement uses TRBV13 and TRBJ2-3, with TRBD2 matching 12 bases. This CDR3 spans 16 amino acids. V lost 5 bases and J lost 6; bases outside the gene matches: 9. In germline, CDR1 is PRHDT, CDR2 FYEKMQ (reference sequence). CDR3 nucleotides: TGTGCCAGCAGCGCCCGGACTAGCGGGATCTCTGATACGCAGTATTTT. Protein product: CASSARTSGISDTQYF.

The V call is TRBV19, the J call TRBJ2-7; D perhaps matches TRBD2 (6 bases). Germline-derived CDR1 and CDR2 are LNHDA and SQIVND (reference sequence). This CDR3 region has 13 residues. V lost 4 bases, J lost 4 bases, and 11 bases lay in between. CDR3 DNA: TGTGCCAGTAGTAGCGGGGTCCTATACGAGCAGTACTTC. Amino acids: CASSSGVLYEQYF.

J is TRBJ2-1 and V is TRBV4-3; D ambiguous. The CDR3 length is 13 residues. CDR1 is LGHNA, CDR2 YSLEER, per germline. The germline V and J ends were trimmed by 4 bases and 4 bases, with 8 bases remaining between them. This CDR3 is CASSPNLYNEQFF. In DNA form, the CDR3 reads TGCGCCAGCAGCCCCAACTTGTACAATGAGCAGTTCTTC.

The rearrangement joins TRBV19 to TRBJ2-5; 7 nucleotides agree with TRBD1. This CDR3 comprises 12 residues. Germline values: CDR1 LNHDA, CDR2 SQIVND (reference sequence). J gave up 5 bases and V 8 bases, and 5 bases lay outside the gene matches. CDR3 nucleotide sequence: TGTGCCAGTGGACAGGATAGGGAGACCCAGTACTTC. Translating gives CASGQDRETQYF.

The chain couples TRBV28 to TRBJ2-3; maybe TRBD2 (6 bases). The CDR3 covers 14 residues. Germline assignment: CDR1 MDHEN and CDR2 SYDVKM. The V end lost 5 bases, the J end lost 2 bases, and 11 bases lay between the germline ends. The CDR3 is CASSPGSITDTQYF. The CDR3 DNA reads as TGTGCCAGCAGTCCCGGGAGCATCACAGATACGCAGTATTTT. Using reference TRBV28 and TRBJ2-3 for the parts outside the CDR3, the full variable domain is DVKVTQSSRYLVKRTGEKVFLECVQDMDHENMFWYRQDPGLGLRLIYFSYDVKMKEKGDIPEGYSVSREKKERFSLILESASTNQTSMYLCASSPGSITDTQYFGPGTRLTVL.